The clone carrying this TCR beta chain showed up many times. The data were taken from a study of T cells in Graves' hyperthyroidism and ophthalmopathy. The study excluded patients with uncontrolled infection, other autoimmune disease, pregnancy or lactation. CDR3 length: 18 amino acids. Trimming took 0 bases from V and 10 from J, leaving 28 bases between them. Germline CDR1 and CDR2: SGDLS and YYNGEE. It was RNA transcripts that yielded the amplified TCR beta CDR3 regions. First-round RT-PCR with HTBI primers amplified the TCR CDR3 region. One entry per CDR3 protein results from TCRdb running MiXCR on the multiplex PCR reads. This table holds 400,000 to 550,000 distinct CDR3 sequences, roughly an eighth found once.

The clonotype was recovered from a woman between 18 and 29 years old with Graves' hyperthyroidism. The sample was blood. The rearrangement links TRBV9 to TRBJ1-1; tentative D call: TRBD1 (5 bases). CDR3 protein: CASSVVERLYGRLGAAFF. Written as DNA, the CDR3 is TGTGCCAGCAGCGTAGTTGAAAGGCTTTATGGAAGGCTAGGGGCAGCTTTCTTT.